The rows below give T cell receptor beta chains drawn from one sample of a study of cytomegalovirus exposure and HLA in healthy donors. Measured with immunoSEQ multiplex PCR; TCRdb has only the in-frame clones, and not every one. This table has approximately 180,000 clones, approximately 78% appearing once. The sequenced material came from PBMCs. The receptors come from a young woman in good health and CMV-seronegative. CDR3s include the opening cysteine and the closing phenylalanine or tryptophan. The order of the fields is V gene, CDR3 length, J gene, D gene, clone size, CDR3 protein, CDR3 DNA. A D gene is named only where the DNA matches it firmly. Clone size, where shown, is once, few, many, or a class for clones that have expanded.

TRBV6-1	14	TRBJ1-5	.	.	CASSLQGSNQPQHF	TGTGCCAGCAGCCTACAGGGTAGCAATCAGCCCCAGCATTTT
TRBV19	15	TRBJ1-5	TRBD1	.	CASSTGQGGYQPQHF	TGTGCCAGTAGTACTGGACAGGGGGGGTATCAGCCCCAGCATTTT
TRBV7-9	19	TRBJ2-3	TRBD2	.	CASSPVLGLAGGSTDTQYF	TGTGCCAGCAGCCCAGTACTAGGACTAGCGGGAGGTAGCACAGATACGCAGTATTTT
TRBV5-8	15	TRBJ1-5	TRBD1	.	CASSPGQASNQPQHF	TGTGCCAGCAGTCCGGGACAGGCTTCTAATCAGCCCCAGCATTTT
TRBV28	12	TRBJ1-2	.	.	CASRAGNYGYTF	TGTGCCAGCAGAGCAGGGAACTATGGCTACACCTTC
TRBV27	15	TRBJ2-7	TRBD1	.	CASSSFRGSRDEQYF	TGTGCCAGCAGTTCTTTCAGGGGGTCCCGCGACGAGCAGTACTTC
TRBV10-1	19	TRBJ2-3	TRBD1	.	CASRLFPGQRIASTDTQYF	TGCGCCAGCAGACTTTTCCCGGGACAGCGTATAGCTAGCACAGATACGCAGTATTTT
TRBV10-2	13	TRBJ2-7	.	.	CASSGGLPYEQYF	TGCGCCAGCAGTGGCGGTCTACCCTACGAGCAGTACTTC
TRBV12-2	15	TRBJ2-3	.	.	CASRRQRESPDTQYF	TGTGCAAGTCGTCGTCAGCGGGAATCACCAGATACGCAGTATTTT
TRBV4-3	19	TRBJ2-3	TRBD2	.	CASSQARTELSGIWDTQYF	TGCGCCAGCAGCCAAGCCCGGACAGAACTTAGCGGGATTTGGGATACGCAGTATTTT
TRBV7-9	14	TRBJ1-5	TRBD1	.	CASSLQGAGQPQHF	TGTGCCAGCAGCTTACAGGGGGCTGGTCAGCCCCAGCATTTT
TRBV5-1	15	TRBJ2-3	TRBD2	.	CASSLGGRDTDTQYF	TGCGCCAGCAGCTTGGGCGGGAGGGACACAGATACGCAGTATTTT
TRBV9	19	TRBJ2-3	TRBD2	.	CASSPRGGGLAGGTDTQYF	TGTGCCAGCAGCCCTCGAGGGGGAGGACTAGCGGGAGGAACAGATACGCAGTATTTT
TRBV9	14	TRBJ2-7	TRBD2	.	CASSVGLVSYEQYF	TGTGCCAGCAGCGTGGGACTAGTCTCCTACGAGCAGTACTTC
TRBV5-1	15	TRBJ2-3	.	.	CASSRGGASTDTQYF	TGCGCCAGCAGCCGTGGGGGGGCTAGCACAGATACGCAGTATTTT
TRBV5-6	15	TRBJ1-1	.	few	CASSFVRGAYTEAFF	TGTGCCAGCAGCTTTGTTAGGGGCGCTTACACTGAAGCTTTCTTT
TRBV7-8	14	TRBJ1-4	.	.	CASSAAGFNEKLFF	TGTGCCAGCAGCGCCGCAGGGTTTAATGAAAAACTGTTTTTT
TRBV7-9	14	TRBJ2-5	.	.	CASSPGGGGETQYF	TGTGCCAGCAGCCCTGGAGGGGGAGGGGAGACCCAGTACTTC
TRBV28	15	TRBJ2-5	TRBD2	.	CASISRLAGGETQYF	TGTGCCAGCATTTCACGACTAGCGGGGGGTGAGACCCAGTACTTC
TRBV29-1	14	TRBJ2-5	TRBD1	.	CSVDTGVAKETQYF	TGCAGCGTTGACACAGGGGTAGCCAAAGAGACCCAGTACTTC
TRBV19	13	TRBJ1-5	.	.	CASSTFGNQPQHF	TGTGCCAGTAGTACATTTGGCAATCAGCCCCAGCATTTT
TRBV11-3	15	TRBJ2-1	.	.	CASSLDSGTYNEQFF	TGTGCCAGCAGCTTAGACAGCGGGACATACAATGAGCAGTTCTTC
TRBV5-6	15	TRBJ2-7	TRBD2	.	CASSALAGGTYEQYF	TGTGCCAGCAGCGCCTTAGCGGGAGGGACCTACGAGCAGTACTTC